The clone carrying this T cell receptor beta chain has only one observation. Its target is unknown. The data originate from a study of cytomegalovirus exposure and HLA in healthy donors. Study-wide findings and caveats: Clonal expansion was found to be greater in HLA-associated TCR beta chains than in equally common others in a later analysis. Accurate prediction of most subjects' HLA-A and HLA-B alleles from TCR beta sequences was reported.

Primers: 60 Vbeta forward and 13 Jbeta reverse. Profiled with immunoSEQ multiplex PCR; TCRdb holds only in-frame clones, not every one. The sample holds some 99,000 clones; approximately 80% are singletons and the top ten take less than 10%. The sample taken for sequencing was PBMCs. This TCR was sampled from a female donor in good health and CMV-seronegative.

CDR3 region: CASSLSGLPNQPQHF. CDR3 in DNA: TGTGCCAGCAGCTTAAGTGGGCTCCCCAATCAGCCCCAGCATTTT. The V gene is TRBV7-3, the J gene TRBJ1-5, with D uncertain. The CDR3 is 15 residues long. Trimming shortened V by 1 base and J by 3 bases, and 10 bases separated the two germline ends. Germline V lookup: CDR1 SGHTA, CDR2 FQGTGA.